This T cell receptor beta chain appears in the sequencing data of a study of CD8 T cells in Susac syndrome. Concerning this clonotype: The target antigen is unknown.

Germline loops: CDR1 SEHNR, CDR2 FQNEAQ (reference sequence). Trimming took off 5 bases at V and 7 bases at J, with 12 bases between the two ends. The CDR3 is 13 residues long. TEMRA cells underwent FACS enrichment and CD8+ and CD4+ T cells underwent negative isolation. General study points: The study recognized that its TCR sequencing and HLA analysis covered a relatively small number of individuals.

Reverse transcription of roughly 0.5 to 1 ug RNA was performed with random hexamers. Amplification of TCR beta CDR3 across 54 Vbeta and 13 Jbeta was performed with immunoSEQ multiplex PCR. TCRdb redid the calling of the immunoSEQ multiplex PCR reads with MiXCR, one entry per CDR3 protein. The sample includes approximately 170,000 distinct CDR3 sequences, approximately 93% seen only once; the top ten take around 0.093%. This chain joins TRBV7-9 and TRBJ2-1; D gene uncertain. Sequencing was carried out using CD4+ T cells from PBMCs. The sequence was collected from a human donor with multiple sclerosis. The CDR3 DNA sequence: TGTGCCAGCAGCCTTCAGAGTCCTAATGAGCAGTTCTTC. Translated, it gives CASSLQSPNEQFF.